A single sample is the source of the 29 T cell receptor beta chains below, sequenced in a study of T-cell memory formation after mild COVID-19 (dated by TCRdb to the early 2020s). Receptor amplification or capture employed 5' RACE. For sequencing, an Illumina NovaSeq 6000 was employed. TCRdb applied fastp at Q25 and MiXCR to the public reads, then kept only in-frame beta chains. Identical CDR3 proteins give one entry, which carries the most common genes and DNA. The sample table contains hundreds of thousands of distinct CDR3 sequences; only one count was recorded for around 27% of them. The biggest ten clones account for 13% of the sample. Sequencing was performed on PBMCs or a T cell subset sorted from them (not recorded which). Receptor source: an adult woman who had mild COVID-19 (a few samples of this study predate the infection). The sample titles of this study are shuffled in the database, so cell type and time point are left out; the donor was told from shared clones.

This clonotype was detected a few times. The CDR3 DNA is TGTGCCAGCAGTCCGACAGGGGGGAGAGATACGCAGTATTTT. The encoded protein is CASSPTGGRDTQYF. The chain joins TRBV25-1 to TRBJ2-3; 9 bases are a match to TRBD1. The junction had 5 bases not matched to a gene; V was cut back by 5 bases and J by 5 bases. Germline V CDR1 and CDR2: MGHDK, SYGVNS. The CDR3 is made up of 14 amino acids.

For this clonotype: A much larger clonotype is one base distant, so this may be a read error. The limits of the CDR3 on the DNA are not certain, so only TCRdb's listed CDR3 is given. The chain couples TRBV24-1 to TRBJ2-6. Germline-derived CDR1 and CDR2 are KGHDR and SFDVKD. Termini included, the CDR3 measures 15 amino acids. CDR3 protein: CATSDWGSGANVMTF.

In its sample, this clonotype was seen a few times. CDR3 DNA: TGTGCCAGCTCACCACCTGGGACTGTACACAATGAGCAGTTCTTC. It yields the protein CASSPPGTVHNEQFF. The rearrangement links TRBV18 to TRBJ2-1; perhaps TRBD2 as D (6 bases). Germline V gene sequence: CDR1 KGHSH, CDR2 LQKENI. Trimming took off 0 bases at V and 5 bases at J, with 11 bases between the two ends. The CDR3 runs 15 residues.

V usage is TRBV7-6 and J usage is TRBJ2-7; possible D gene TRBD1, 6 bases. Per the germline V gene, CDR1 is SGHVS and CDR2 is FNYEAQ. Trimming left V 2 bases short and J 0 bases short, with 11 bases between. The CDR3 is 15 amino acids. CDR3 loop: CASSLRGRGSYEQYF. In nucleotides, the CDR3 is TGTGCCAGCAGCTTACGGGGCAGGGGCTCCTACGAGCAGTACTTC.

The J gene is TRBJ1-3, the V gene TRBV24-1, with D hard to call. Germline V gene lookup returns CDR1 KGHDR and CDR2 SFDVKD. The CDR3 extends over 15 amino acids. Trimming left V 2 bases short and J 0 bases short, with 7 bases between. The CDR3 DNA reads TGTGCCACCAGTGATTCTTATTCCTCTGGAAACACCATATATTTT. Residues: CATSDSYSSGNTIYF.

The V gene is TRBV18, the J gene TRBJ1-1; 9 bases are shared with TRBD1. V shed 2 bases, J shed 5 bases, and the junction held 12 bases outside the gene matches. In germline, CDR1 is KGHSH, CDR2 LQKENI. The CDR3 loop spans 17 amino acids. CDR3 loop: CASSPTYGTGQRTEAFF. In DNA, the CDR3 is TGTGCCAGCTCACCAACTTACGGGACAGGGCAAAGAACTGAAGCTTTCTTT. The whole variable domain, remainder taken from reference TRBV18 and TRBJ1-1, is NAGVMQNPRHLVRRRGQEARLRCSPMKGHSHVYWYRQLPEEGLKFMVYLQKENIIDESGMPKERFSAEFPKEGPSILRIQQVVRGDSAAYFCASSPTYGTGQRTEAFFGQGTRLTVV.

A few counts support this clonotype. The chain links TRBV3-1 to TRBJ2-3, with 8 positions matching TRBD2. After removal of 0 bases from V and 1 base from J, the junction contained 0 bases not matched to a gene. This CDR3 has 15 residues. CDR1 and CDR2 from the germline V gene are LGHDT and YNNKEL (reference sequence). CDR3 DNA: TGTGCCAGCAGCCAAGACGGGAGGGGCACAGATACGCAGTATTTT. It codes for CASSQDGRGTDTQYF.

The chain carries TRBV24-1 and TRBJ2-3, with 8 bases lining up with TRBD1. This CDR3 has 15 residues. Germline V gives CDR1 KGHDR, CDR2 SFDVKD. Trimming cost V 3 bases and J 3 bases; bases outside gene matches: 4. The CDR3 loop reads CATSDRRTGTDTQYF. CDR3 DNA sequence: TGTGCCACCAGTGATAGGAGGACAGGGACAGATACGCAGTATTTT.

This clonotype was counted only a few times. This chain joins TRBV3-1 and TRBJ1-1; D might be TRBD1 (6 bases). The CDR3 is 15 residues long. CDR1 is LGHDT and CDR2 is YNNKEL in the germline V gene (reference sequence). Trimming removed 1 base at V and 1 base at J, with 10 bases between. The CDR3 DNA is TGTGCCAGCAGCCAAGGGGGGACATGGAACACTGAAGCTTTCTTT. This encodes CASSQGGTWNTEAFF.

The genes are TRBV12-3 or TRBV12-4 and TRBJ2-2; unclear D gene. V was cut by 2 bases and J by 4 bases, with 11 bases left in between. This CDR3 contains 15 residues. The CDR3 DNA sequence: TGTGCCAGCAGTTTATATAGGGCGGCCACCGGGGAGCTGTTTTTT. Translation gives CASSLYRAATGELFF.

This clonotype came up a few times. J is TRBJ2-2 and V is TRBV20-1; maybe TRBD1 (6 bases). Per germline, CDR1 DFQATT and CDR2 SNEGSKA (reference sequence). The CDR3 has 14 amino acids. The V and J ends lost 2 bases and 6 bases respectively, with 13 bases between them. The DNA for the CDR3 is TGCAGTGCTAGAATACAGGGTCGGGCCGGGGAGCTGTTTTTT. This gives the protein CSARIQGRAGELFF.

This clonotype has more than one count but fewer than ten. The V and J genes are TRBV5-6 and TRBJ2-7; D remains unclear. Per germline, CDR1 SGHDT and CDR2 YYEEEE. V was cut by 2 bases and J by 0 bases, with 9 bases left in between. This CDR3 contains 14 residues. CDR3 protein: CASSFPDTSYEQYF. CDR3 in DNA: TGTGCCAGCAGCTTTCCAGATACCTCCTACGAGCAGTACTTC.

This sequence joins TRBV5-1 and TRBJ2-3; D may be TRBD1 (6 bases). This CDR3 has 14 residues. V was shortened by 4 bases and J by 7 bases, with 16 bases between the two germline ends. From germline, CDR1 is SGHRS and CDR2 YFSETQ. The CDR3 region has the DNA TGCGCCAGCAGCCCCATCCAGGGGCGAAATACGCAGTATTTT. Translation gives CASSPIQGRNTQYF.

This clonotype has just a few counts. The chain joins TRBV12-3 or TRBV12-4 to TRBJ2-2; maybe TRBD2 (7 bases). The V gene lost 7 bases and the J gene lost 7 bases, with 16 bases spanning the gap. The CDR3 extends over 14 amino acids. The CDR3 loop reads CASTPSGGGGELFF. As DNA, the CDR3 is TGTGCCAGCACCCCTAGCGGAGGGGGCGGGGAGCTGTTTTTT.

The chain employs TRBV29-1 and TRBJ2-2; TRBD1 matches at 10 bases. Per germline, CDR1 SQVTM and CDR2 ANQGSEA. The CDR3 extends over 15 amino acids. The trim removed 4 bases at V and 4 bases at J, leaving 6 bases unmatched. In nucleotides, the CDR3 is TGCAGCGTTGGGACAGGGGGTTCCCCCACCGGGGAGCTGTTTTTT. Its protein product is CSVGTGGSPTGELFF.

This clonotype was detected only a few times. This chain joins TRBV7-6 and TRBJ1-6, with a possible D match to TRBD1 (5 bases). Germline CDR1 and CDR2: SGHVS and FNYEAQ. Trimming removed 6 bases at V and 10 bases at J, with 16 bases between. The length of the CDR3 is 14 residues. Here the CDR3 reads CASSLAGGYSPLHF. CDR3 nucleotide sequence: TGTGCCAGCAGTCTAGCGGGGGGTTACTCACCCCTCCACTTT.

J is TRBJ2-7 and V is TRBV4-2; 7 bases fit TRBD1. The CDR3 extends over 13 amino acids. In germline, CDR1 is LGHNA, CDR2 YNFKEQ. With V trimmed by 0 bases and J by 4 bases, 0 bases remained unmatched. The CDR3 nucleotides are TGTGCCAGCAGCCAAGAGACAGGGTACGAGCAGTACTTC. This translates into CASSQETGYEQYF.

This clonotype has a handful of counts. V and J are TRBV6-2 or TRBV6-3 and TRBJ2-7; tentative D call: TRBD2 (6 bases). The CDR3 runs 17 residues. Trimming left V 8 bases short and J 3 bases short, with 26 bases between. From germline, CDR1 is MNHEY and CDR2 SVGEGT. The CDR3 sequence is CASRDRGGHSLFYEQYF. CDR3 in DNA: TGTGCCAGCCGGGATCGAGGAGGGCACAGTCTATTCTACGAGCAGTACTTC.

This clonotype turned up a few times. V usage is TRBV5-1 and J usage is TRBJ2-7; 9 positions match TRBD1. The CDR3 is 13 amino acids. Trimming at V came to 4 bases and at J to 6 bases, leaving 5 bases not matched to a gene. Germline assignment: CDR1 SGHRS and CDR2 YFSETQ. CDR3 nucleotides: TGCGCCAGCAGCGAGGGACAGGGTATCGAGCAGTACTTC. Its protein is CASSEGQGIEQYF.

The sample holds a few counts of this clonotype. The chain recombines TRBV11-2 with TRBJ2-5; 8 positions match TRBD2. The germline CDR1 and CDR2 sequences are SGHAT and FQNNGV. This CDR3 region has 19 residues. V gave up 1 base and J gave up 5 bases; unmatched junction bases: 18. The CDR3 loop is CASSLGLGSGRADVETQYF. CDR3 in DNA: TGTGCCAGCAGCTTAGGTTTAGGTTCCGGGAGGGCCGATGTGGAGACCCAGTACTTC.

This clonotype occurred a few times. CDR3 sequence reads: CASEGAGNTIYF. The DNA of the CDR3 is TGTGCCAGCGAGGGGGCTGGAAACACCATATATTTT. V is TRBV5-6 and J is TRBJ1-3; TRBD1 is a possible D gene (6 bases). The CDR3 is 12 residues long. The germline V gene encodes CDR1 SGHDT and CDR2 YYEEEE. V lost 7 bases and J 2 bases, leaving 7 bases between the germline ends.

The rearrangement joins TRBV12-3 or TRBV12-4 to TRBJ1-6; D is perhaps TRBD1 (6 bases). Trimming shortened V by 7 bases and J by 6 bases, and 10 bases separated the two germline ends. The CDR3 contains 13 residues. The CDR3 sequence: CASTRGANSPLHF. CDR3 DNA: TGTGCCAGCACAAGGGGGGCTAATTCACCCCTCCACTTT.

This clonotype has a single count. This rearrangement joins TRBV5-1 to TRBJ2-2; 8 bases map to TRBD1. V gave up 4 bases and J gave up 5 bases; unmatched junction bases: 7. Germline V lookup: CDR1 SGHRS, CDR2 YFSETQ. This CDR3 comprises 15 residues. Here the CDR3 reads CASSRGQGWTGELFF. The CDR3 DNA is TGCGCCAGCAGCCGAGGACAGGGCTGGACCGGGGAGCTGTTTTTT.

This clonotype was seen more than once but under ten times. V usage is TRBV12-3 or TRBV12-4 and J usage is TRBJ2-5; a possible D gene is TRBD1 (6 bases). The CDR3 length is 14 residues. V lost 3 bases and J lost 6, with 14 bases in between. The CDR3 coding sequence is TGTGCCAGCAGTTTCGGCGGTCAGGGGAAGACCCAGTACTTC. It codes for CASSFGGQGKTQYF.

This clonotype was detected a few times. V and J are TRBV24-1 and TRBJ2-2; D is uncertain. The CDR3 is 15 residues long. Deletions cut 5 bases from V and 2 bases from J, with 11 bases between. The germline V gene encodes CDR1 KGHDR and CDR2 SFDVKD. The CDR3: CATSALDRNTGELFF. The DNA of the CDR3 is TGTGCCACCAGTGCCCTCGACCGCAACACCGGGGAGCTGTTTTTT.

This clonotype was observed a handful of times. V usage is TRBV2 and J usage is TRBJ2-4, with TRBD1 identical over 7 bases. This CDR3 is built from 16 residues. CDR1 and CDR2 from the germline V gene are SNHLY and FYNNEI. Trimming at V came to 2 bases and at J to 0 bases, leaving 4 bases not matched to a gene. CDR3 region: CASSEPGQLAKNIQYF. Here the CDR3 DNA reads TGTGCCAGCAGTGAACCGGGACAGTTAGCCAAAAACATTCAGTACTTC.

The rearrangement links TRBV14 to TRBJ2-3; weak D call: TRBD1 (6 bases). V lost 0 bases to trimming and J lost 6 bases, with 13 bases between them. Germline values: CDR1 SGHDN, CDR2 FVKESK. The CDR3 has 15 residues. In DNA, the CDR3 is TGTGCCAGCAGCCAAGATCCAGGGGTATGGGATACGCAGTATTTT. Translating gives CASSQDPGVWDTQYF. The variable domain in full, with the rest retrieved from reference TRBV14 and TRBJ2-3, is EAGVTQFPSHSVIEKGQTVTLRCDPISGHDNLYWYRRVMGKEIKFLLHFVKESKQDESGMPNNRFLAERTGGTYSTLKVQPAELEDSGVYFCASSQDPGVWDTQYFGPGTRLTVL.

This clonotype turned up a few times. For the CDR3, the DNA is TGTGCCAGCAGCCAGGGACTAGCCAACAATGAGCAGTTCTTC. Encoded protein: CASSQGLANNEQFF. The rearrangement uses TRBV7-9 and TRBJ2-1; 9 bases are a match to TRBD2. V was pared by 5 bases and J by 5 bases, with 4 bases of the junction left unmatched. The germline gives CDR1 SEHNR, CDR2 FQNEAQ (reference sequence). The CDR3 runs 14 residues.

The V gene is TRBV20-1, the J gene TRBJ2-1; the D is unclear. The CDR3 runs 13 residues. CDR1 is DFQATT and CDR2 is SNEGSKA in the germline V gene (reference sequence). Trimming cost V 4 bases and J 1 base, with 8 bases left between them. This CDR3 is CSATRPSYNEQFF. The CDR3 DNA follows: TGCAGTGCTACCAGACCGTCCTACAATGAGCAGTTCTTC.